This entry lists 15 T cell receptor beta chains sequenced from one sample in a study of blood T cell repertoires in COVID-19. The repertoire was sequenced with immunoSEQ multiplex PCR; TCRdb's copy has only in-frame clones and lacks some. Here the sample spans about 400,000 clones, approximately 90% being singletons. The sample taken for sequencing was peripheral blood. The receptors come from a young woman with active or convalescent COVID-19.

This clone was seen a single time. The rearrangement links TRBV6-1 to TRBJ2-2; TRBD2 agrees at 8 bases. The CDR3 is made up of 17 amino acids. V shed 4 bases and J 6 bases; nucleotides not matched to a gene: 13. The germline gives CDR1 MNHNS, CDR2 SASEGT. The CDR3 nucleotides are TGTGCCAGCAGTGCCCAGGCGGGGGGCCTCCTCTCCGGGGAGCTGTTTTTT. Amino acid sequence: CASSAQAGGLLSGELFF.

The chain carries TRBV5-1 and TRBJ1-2; no definite D call. Per germline, CDR1 SGHRS and CDR2 YFSETQ. V lost 1 base, J lost 7 bases, and 8 bases lay in between. This CDR3 has 12 residues. Here the CDR3 reads CASSLFEGGYTF. The CDR3 DNA follows: TGCGCCAGCAGCTTGTTTGAGGGTGGCTACACCTTC.

This chain joins TRBV15 and TRBJ1-1, with 10 bases aligning to TRBD1. This CDR3 spans 17 amino acids. Unmatched junction bases numbered 4, after V lost 0 bases and J lost 0 bases. Germline values: CDR1 LNHNV, CDR2 YYDKDF (reference sequence). Here the CDR3 reads CATSRDWGQGLNTEAFF. DNA of the CDR3: TGTGCCACCAGCAGAGATTGGGGACAGGGGCTGAACACTGAAGCTTTCTTT.

V usage is TRBV5-4 and J usage is TRBJ2-5; the match to TRBD2 covers 12 bases. The V segment lost 4 bases and the J segment 3 bases; nucleotides outside the gene matches: 10. Germline loops: CDR1 SGHNT, CDR2 YYREEE (reference sequence). The CDR3 is 17 residues long. The CDR3 DNA sequence: TGTGCCAGCAGCCTGATCGGACTAGCGGGGAATGAAGAGACCCAGTACTTC. Amino acid sequence: CASSLIGLAGNEETQYF.

This clone showed up just once. This chain links TRBV3-1 (or the pseudogene TRBV3-2) with TRBJ1-5, with D maybe TRBD1 (5 bases). V was pared by 0 bases and J by 7 bases, with 10 bases between. The CDR3 spans 14 residues. Germline V gene data show CDR1 as LGHDT and CDR2 as YNNKEL (reference sequence). CDR3 protein: CASSQELGAQPQHF. The DNA for the CDR3 is TGTGCCAGCAGCCAAGAATTAGGGGCCCAGCCCCAGCATTTT.

The rearrangement joins TRBV27 to TRBJ2-3; weak D call: TRBD2 (7 bases). Looked up from germline, CDR1 is MNHEY and CDR2 is SMNVEV (reference sequence). Trimming pared 7 bases from V and 2 bases from J, leaving 16 bases between. This CDR3 has 15 residues. This CDR3 reads CASTQVGGATDTQYF. DNA of the CDR3: TGTGCCAGCACCCAGGTGGGGGGGGCCACAGATACGCAGTATTTT.

The chain recombines TRBV7-6 with TRBJ2-5; D not resolved. CDR3 length equals 12 residues. The germline V gene encodes CDR1 SGHVS and CDR2 FNYEAQ. V was trimmed by 1 base and J by 5 bases, leaving 5 bases between them. CDR3: CASSLVSETQYF. The CDR3 bases are TGTGCCAGCAGCTTAGTTTCGGAGACCCAGTACTTC.

The chain joins TRBV7-2 to TRBJ2-2; 9 positions agree with TRBD1. Germline-derived CDR1 and CDR2 are SGHTA and FQGNSA. J gave up 6 bases and V 2 bases, and 4 bases lay outside the gene matches. The CDR3 has 15 amino acids. The DNA of the CDR3 is TGTGCCAGCAGCTTAATAACAGGGGGCTCCGGGGAGCTGTTTTTT. It specifies CASSLITGGSGELFF.

The chain joins TRBV9 to TRBJ1-1; TRBD1 matches 8 bases. The germline gives CDR1 SGDLS, CDR2 YYNGEE. This CDR3 spans 13 amino acids. V lost 2 bases to trimming and J lost 9 bases; unmatched junction nucleotides: 6. The CDR3 reads CASSVRTGLQAFF. In DNA form, the CDR3 reads TGTGCCAGCAGCGTCCGGACAGGGCTACAAGCTTTCTTT.

The rearrangement joins TRBV5-1 to TRBJ2-5; TRBD2 matches 11 bases. J gave up 5 bases and V 4 bases, and 10 bases lay outside the gene matches. The length of the CDR3 is 16 residues. Germline V gene lookup returns CDR1 SGHRS and CDR2 YFSETQ. CDR3 in amino acids: CASSPDSGGAPETQYF. CDR3 bases: TGCGCCAGCAGCCCAGATAGCGGGGGGGCCCCGGAGACCCAGTACTTC.

The J gene is TRBJ1-2, the V gene TRBV15, with D maybe TRBD1 (6 bases). Trimming pared 0 bases from V and 8 bases from J, leaving 22 bases between. This CDR3 contains 17 residues. The germline CDR1 and CDR2 sequences are LNHNV and YYDKDF (reference sequence). As DNA, the CDR3 is TGTGCCACCAGCAGAGAAACGGGTTCTCGGACAGCATCAGGCTACACCTTC. Translation: CATSRETGSRTASGYTF.

The chain carries TRBV12-1 and TRBJ1-6; the table's D call, TRBD1, was not checked against the DNA. TRBV12-1 is a listed pseudogene. This CDR3 contains 16 residues. CDR3 sequence: CASSRYGQGLNSPLHF. The CDR3, as DNA: TGTGCCAGCAGCAGGTACGGACAGGGTCTGAATTCACCCCTCCACTTT.

This chain uses TRBV10-2 with TRBJ2-2; D is unclear. V dropped 6 bases and J dropped 3 bases, with 17 bases sitting between them. The CDR3 runs 16 residues. Germline CDR1 reads WSHSY; CDR2 reads SAAADI. CDR3: CASRASALAYTGELFF. The CDR3 DNA follows: TGCGCCAGCAGGGCGTCGGCTTTAGCTTACACCGGGGAGCTGTTTTTT.

The rearrangement joins TRBV5-4 to TRBJ2-4; 8 nucleotides agree with TRBD2. V lost 0 bases to trimming and J lost 1 base; unmatched junction nucleotides: 9. Germline V gene lookup returns CDR1 SGHNT and CDR2 YYREEE (reference sequence). The CDR3 is 18 amino acids. CDR3 coding DNA: TGTGCCAGCAGCTTGGCCAGCGGGAGAAGTGGGGCCAAAAACATTCAGTACTTC. The encoded protein is CASSLASGRSGAKNIQYF.

The V and J genes are TRBV7-9 and TRBJ2-1; TRBD2 aligns across 10 bases. Germline V gene data show CDR1 as SEHNR and CDR2 as FQNEAQ (reference sequence). Losses at the gene ends were 3 bases for V and 7 bases for J; bases not matched to a gene: 6. The CDR3 length is 15 residues. The CDR3 nucleotides read TGTGCCAGCAGCTTCCAGCGGGAGGGCCGGAATGAGCAGTTCTTC. Its protein product is CASSFQREGRNEQFF.